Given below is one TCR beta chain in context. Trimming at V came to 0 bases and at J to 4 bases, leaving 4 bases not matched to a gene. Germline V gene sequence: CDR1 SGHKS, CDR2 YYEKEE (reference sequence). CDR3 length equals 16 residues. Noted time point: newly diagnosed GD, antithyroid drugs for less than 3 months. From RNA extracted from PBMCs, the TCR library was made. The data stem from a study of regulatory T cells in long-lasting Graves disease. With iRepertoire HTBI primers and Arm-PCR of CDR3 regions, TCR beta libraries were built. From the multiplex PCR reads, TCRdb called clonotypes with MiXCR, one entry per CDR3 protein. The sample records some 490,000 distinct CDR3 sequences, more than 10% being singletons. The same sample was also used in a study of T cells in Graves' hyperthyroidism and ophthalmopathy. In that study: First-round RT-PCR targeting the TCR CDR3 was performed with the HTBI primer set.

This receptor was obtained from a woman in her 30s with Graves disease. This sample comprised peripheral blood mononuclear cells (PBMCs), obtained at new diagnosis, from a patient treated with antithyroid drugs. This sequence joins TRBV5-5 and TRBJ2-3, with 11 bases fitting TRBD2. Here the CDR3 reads CASSLAASGRSDTQYF. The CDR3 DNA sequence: TGTGCCAGCAGCTTGGCCGCTAGCGGGAGGTCAGATACGCAGTATTTT.